This TCR beta chain was recorded in a study of T cell responses to AZD1222 COVID-19 vaccine. Study overall: Investigators merged groups given second doses at roughly 4 or roughly 12 weeks.

Of note for this clone: What it recognizes is unknown.

Overall study findings and caveats: White British people made up most donors, females outnumbered males, and clonal diversity was possibly underestimated.

The protocol was immunoSEQ multiplex PCR, while the TCRdb copy is restricted to in-frame clones and leaves out a portion. This table holds about 140,000 clones, roughly 89% found once. The CDR3 length is 13 residues. Germline values: CDR1 MDHEN, CDR2 SYDVKM. V was pared by 7 bases and J by 6 bases, with 15 bases between. The starting material was peripheral blood, obtained on day 0 of AZD1222 vaccination. The genes are TRBV28 and TRBJ1-1; D not certain. The sequence came from an adult in good health. The CDR3 DNA sequence: TGTGCCAGCACCCCCCCCAGTCGGGCTGAAGCTTTCTTT. Its protein is CASTPPSRAEAFF.